These 6 T cell receptor beta chains originate from one sample sequenced in a study of vaccination and CD4 T cells after COVID-19. Specified treatment: roughly 11-day PBMC culture with coronavirus spike peptide pools or control peptides (ViraFEST assay). Sequencing of DNA taken from cultured CD4+ T cells relied on the Oncomine TCR Beta short-read assay. TCRdb recomputed calls from the PCR reads with MiXCR, one row per CDR3 protein. This sample has some 20,000 distinct CDR3 sequences, with approximately 31% found just once. Antigen specificity for these receptors is unknown. Sequenced: cultured CD4+ T cells from blood. The receptors stem from a human donor with COVID-19.

The CDR3 spells CASSLLAGDLLGEQYF. CDR3 nucleotide sequence: TGTGCCAGCAGCCTGCTGGCGGGGGATCTCCTCGGGGAGCAGTACTTC. The chain combines TRBV6-1 with TRBJ2-7, with TRBD2 matching 7 bases. There are 16 residues in the CDR3. Germline CDR1 reads MNHNS; CDR2 reads SASEGT. Trimming cost V 6 bases and J 7 bases; bases outside gene matches: 18.

This clonotype appeared a few times. The chain joins TRBV6-1 to TRBJ1-6, with a weak D call TRBD1 (6 bases). V lost 6 bases and J 7 bases, leaving 10 bases between the germline ends. This CDR3 has 13 residues. Looked up from germline, CDR1 is MNHNS and CDR2 is SASEGT. CDR3 DNA sequence: TGTGCCAGCAGGGACAGACAAAATTCACCCCTCCACTTT. Amino acid sequence: CASRDRQNSPLHF.

This chain links TRBV15 with TRBJ1-3, with unresolved D. CDR3 length equals 16 residues. Trimming took off 1 base at V and 2 bases at J, with 12 bases between the two ends. Germline CDR1 reads LNHNV; CDR2 reads YYDKDF (reference sequence). CDR3 in amino acids: CATSRGEGSTGNTIYF. The CDR3 DNA reads as TGTGCCACCAGCAGAGGTGAGGGAAGCACTGGAAACACCATATATTTT.

The V and J genes are TRBV10-2 and TRBJ2-7; 7 bases align to TRBD1. This CDR3 has 14 amino acids. J was trimmed by 1 base and V by 10 bases; bases with no gene match: 10. Germline assignment: CDR1 WSHSY and CDR2 SAAADI. Here the CDR3 DNA reads TGCGCCACCTTGGGACCGGGACAGTCCTACGAGCAGTACTTC. Translating gives CATLGPGQSYEQYF.

The J gene is TRBJ1-4, the V gene TRBV6-1; TRBD1 might be the D (5 bases). The V and J ends lost 3 bases and 7 bases respectively, with 12 bases between them. The CDR3 sequence is 14 residues long. CDR1 and CDR2 from the germline V gene are MNHNS and SASEGT. The CDR3 here is CASSDSHGGEKLFF. CDR3 DNA: TGTGCCAGCAGTGACAGCCACGGGGGTGAAAAACTGTTTTTT.

This clonotype was found a few times. This chain uses TRBV2 with TRBJ2-4; 10 nucleotides match TRBD1. Germline V CDR1 and CDR2: SNHLY, FYNNEI. This CDR3 contains 16 residues. V trimming: 6 bases; J trimming: 0 bases; junction bases outside the gene matches: 5. CDR3 in DNA: TGTGCCAGCAGGGTGACAGGGGGCATAGCCAAAAACATTCAGTACTTC. This codes for CASRVTGGIAKNIQYF.